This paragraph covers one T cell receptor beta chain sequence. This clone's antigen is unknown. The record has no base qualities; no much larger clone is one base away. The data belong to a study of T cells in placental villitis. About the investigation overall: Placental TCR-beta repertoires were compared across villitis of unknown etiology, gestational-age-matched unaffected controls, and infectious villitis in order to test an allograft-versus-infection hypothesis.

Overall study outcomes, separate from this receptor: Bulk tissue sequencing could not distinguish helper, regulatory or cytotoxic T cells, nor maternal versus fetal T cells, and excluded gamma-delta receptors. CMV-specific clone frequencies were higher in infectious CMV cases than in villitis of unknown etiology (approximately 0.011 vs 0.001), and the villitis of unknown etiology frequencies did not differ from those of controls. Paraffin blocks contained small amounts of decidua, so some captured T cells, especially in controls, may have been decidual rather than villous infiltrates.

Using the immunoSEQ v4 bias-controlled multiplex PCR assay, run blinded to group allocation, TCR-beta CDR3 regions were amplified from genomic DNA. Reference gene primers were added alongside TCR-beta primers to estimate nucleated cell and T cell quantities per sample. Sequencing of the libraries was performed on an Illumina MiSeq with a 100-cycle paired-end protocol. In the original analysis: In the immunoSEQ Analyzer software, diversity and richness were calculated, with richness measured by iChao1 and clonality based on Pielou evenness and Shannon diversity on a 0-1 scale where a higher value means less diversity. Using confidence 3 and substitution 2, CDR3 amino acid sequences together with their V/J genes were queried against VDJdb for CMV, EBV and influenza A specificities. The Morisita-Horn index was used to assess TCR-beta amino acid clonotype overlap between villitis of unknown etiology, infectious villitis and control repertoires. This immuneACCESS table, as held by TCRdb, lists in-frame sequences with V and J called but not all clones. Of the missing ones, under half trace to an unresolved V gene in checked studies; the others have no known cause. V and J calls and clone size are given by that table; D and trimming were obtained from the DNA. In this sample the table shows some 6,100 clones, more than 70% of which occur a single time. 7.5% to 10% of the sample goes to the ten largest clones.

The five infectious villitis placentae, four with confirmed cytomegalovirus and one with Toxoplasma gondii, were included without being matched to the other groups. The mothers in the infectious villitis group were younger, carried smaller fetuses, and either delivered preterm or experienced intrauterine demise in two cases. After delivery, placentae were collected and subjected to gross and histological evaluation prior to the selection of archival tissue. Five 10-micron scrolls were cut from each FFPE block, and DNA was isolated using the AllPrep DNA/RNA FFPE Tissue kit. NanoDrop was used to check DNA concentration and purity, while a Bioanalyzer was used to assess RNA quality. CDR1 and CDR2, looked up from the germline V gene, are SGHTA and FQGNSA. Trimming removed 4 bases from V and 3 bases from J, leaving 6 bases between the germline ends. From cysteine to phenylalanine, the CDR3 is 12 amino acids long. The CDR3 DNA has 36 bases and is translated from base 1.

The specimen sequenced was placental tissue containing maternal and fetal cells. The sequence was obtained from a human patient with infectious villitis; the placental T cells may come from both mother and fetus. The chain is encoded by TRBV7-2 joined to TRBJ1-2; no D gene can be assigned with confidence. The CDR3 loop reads CASSSLDYGYTF. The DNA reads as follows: TGTGCCAGCAGCTCCCTCGACTATGGCTACACCTTC.